Below are 27 T cell receptor beta chains sequenced from a single sample in a study of response to subunit inactivated influenza vaccine. One entry per CDR3 protein results from TCRdb running MiXCR on the RT-PCR reads. The sample includes 500,000 to 600,000 distinct CDR3 sequences, about 10% seen only once; the top ten take about 11%. The same data also went into a second study, on T cells expressing NK-cell markers. That publication notes: The authors made TCR beta cDNA libraries by 5'RACE template switching. This switching added a universal primer site and UMIs.

Sample: PBMCs from blood, taken on the day of vaccination. All receptors come from a man over 45 who received an inactivated influenza vaccine.

The chain combines TRBV7-9 with TRBJ2-1; D is possibly TRBD1 (6 bases). Trimming removed 5 bases at V and 4 bases at J, with 18 bases between. This CDR3 region has 16 residues. The germline CDR1 and CDR2 sequences are SEHNR and FQNEAQ (reference sequence). This CDR3 reads CASSRPRGEAYNEQFF. The CDR3 DNA follows: TGTGCCAGCAGCCGCCCCAGGGGCGAGGCGTACAATGAGCAGTTCTTC.

As regards this clonotype: This could be a read error, since a much larger clone is one nucleotide away. J is TRBJ2-7 and V is TRBV7-8, with unresolved D. CDR1 is SGHVS, CDR2 FQNEAQ, per germline. This CDR3 is built from 12 residues. The V end was cut by 5 bases, the J end by 3 bases, with 8 bases between. CDR3 protein: CASSPRYYEQYF. The CDR3 DNA sequence: TGTGCCAGCAGCCCCCGCTACTACGAGCAGTACTTC.

The table lists this clonotype with a few counts. The chain links TRBV7-9 to TRBJ2-1; TRBD2 aligns across 10 bases. Germline values: CDR1 SEHNR, CDR2 FQNEAQ (reference sequence). The J segment lost 0 bases and the V segment lost 5 bases, leaving 4 bases of the junction unmatched. This CDR3 spans 16 amino acids. This CDR3 is CASSQTSGLSYNEQFF. In DNA, the CDR3 is TGTGCCAGCAGCCAGACTAGCGGGCTCTCCTACAATGAGCAGTTCTTC.

The rearrangement joins TRBV7-2 to TRBJ2-1, with D perhaps matching TRBD1 (5 bases). The V end was cut by 1 base, the J end by 8 bases, with 15 bases between. Per germline, CDR1 SGHTA and CDR2 FQGNSA. The CDR3 runs to 15 residues. CDR3 sequence: CASSLGLSGYDEQFF. CDR3 sequence (DNA): TGTGCCAGCAGCTTAGGACTCTCAGGGTACGATGAGCAGTTCTTC.

This clonotype was detected ten times or more. CDR3 DNA sequence: TGTGCCAGCAGCCAAGTCGCCGGGAGGTACTACAATGAGCAGTTCTTC. Protein sequence: CASSQVAGRYYNEQFF. V and J are TRBV3-1 and TRBJ2-1, with TRBD2 identical over 7 bases. The CDR3 has 16 amino acids. Germline assignment: CDR1 LGHDT and CDR2 YNNKEL (reference sequence). The ends lost 1 base at V and 3 bases at J; junction bases unmatched: 6.

The rearrangement uses TRBV7-8 and TRBJ1-1, with 8 positions matching TRBD1. This CDR3 is built from 15 residues. V trimming: 7 bases; J trimming: 0 bases; junction bases outside the gene matches: 7. CDR1 SGHVS and CDR2 FQNEAQ come from the germline V gene. The CDR3 bases are TGTGCCAGCAACGACAGGGGCCACATGAACACTGAAGCTTTCTTT. Residues: CASNDRGHMNTEAFF.

The chain carries TRBV9 and TRBJ2-5; 8 bases map to TRBD1. The germline V gene encodes CDR1 SGDLS and CDR2 YYNGEE. After removal of 4 bases from V and 5 bases from J, the junction contained 10 bases not matched to a gene. The CDR3 sequence is 15 residues long. The DNA for the CDR3 is TGTGCCAGCAGCATCGGGACAGGCCTGGGGGAGACCCAGTACTTC. Protein: CASSIGTGLGETQYF.

The J gene is TRBJ2-1, the V gene TRBV7-2; 9 nucleotides align to TRBD1. V was pared by 2 bases and J by 9 bases, with 5 bases of the junction left unmatched. CDR3 length equals 14 residues. Germline V gene data show CDR1 as SGHTA and CDR2 as FQGNSA. For the CDR3, the DNA is TGTGCCAGCAGCTTACAACAGGGGGCCCTTGAGCAGTTCTTC. The encoded protein is CASSLQQGALEQFF.

This clonotype was recorded a few times. V gene TRBV7-2 combines with J gene TRBJ1-2; D ambiguous. With 2 bases removed from V and 6 bases from J, the gap between germline ends came to 13 bases. This CDR3 region has 14 residues. CDR1 SGHTA and CDR2 FQGNSA come from the germline V gene. The DNA for the CDR3 is TGTGCCAGCAGCTTAACCCGGAACCCTAATGGCTACACCTTC. Its protein is CASSLTRNPNGYTF.

The CDR3 bases are TGTGCCAGCAGTTTATTGTTAGCGGAACACACCGGGGAGCTGTTTTTT. Protein: CASSLLLAEHTGELFF. The chain recombines TRBV27 with TRBJ2-2; weak D call: TRBD2 (6 bases). V was cut by 1 base and J by 3 bases, with 12 bases left in between. This CDR3 region has 16 residues. The germline V gene has CDR1 MNHEY and CDR2 SMNVEV (reference sequence).

The chain uses TRBV20-1 and TRBJ2-7; D is ambiguous. Germline V gives CDR1 DFQATT, CDR2 SNEGSKA (reference sequence). The length of the CDR3 is 13 residues. The germline V and J ends were trimmed by 0 bases and 4 bases, with 10 bases remaining between them. This chain's CDR3 is CSARDFTDYEQYF. CDR3 nucleotides: TGCAGTGCTAGAGATTTTACAGATTACGAGCAGTACTTC.

This clonotype was detected ten times or more. The chain joins TRBV12-3 or TRBV12-4 to TRBJ2-7, with 8 bases lining up with TRBD2. This CDR3 spans 15 amino acids. Trimming at V came to 3 bases and at J to 3 bases, leaving 7 bases not matched to a gene. This CDR3 is CASSFGLAGNYEQYF. The CDR3 bases are TGTGCCAGCAGTTTTGGGCTAGCGGGCAACTACGAGCAGTACTTC.

The chain has TRBV5-1 and TRBJ1-2; D uncertain. Germline-derived CDR1 and CDR2 are SGHRS and YFSETQ. V shed 5 bases and J shed 4 bases, with 18 bases lying between them. CDR3 size: 15 residues. The CDR3 nucleotides read TGCGCCAGCAGGCGTACGGGAGAGGCAACCTATGGCTACACCTTC. It translates to CASRRTGEATYGYTF.

This clonotype was recorded a few times. The chain combines TRBV4-3 with TRBJ2-7, with 10 bases that match TRBD1. The CDR3 sequence is 17 residues long. The trim removed 0 bases at V and 1 base at J, leaving 6 bases unmatched. Germline V gene sequence: CDR1 LGHNA, CDR2 YSLEER. In nucleotides, the CDR3 is TGCGCCAGCAGCCAAGATTATTGGGACAGGGGTTCCTACGAGCAGTACTTC. Amino acids: CASSQDYWDRGSYEQYF.

A few counts support this clonotype. The rearrangement links TRBV18 to TRBJ2-1; D is possibly TRBD1 (6 bases). Trimming took 3 bases from V and 6 from J, leaving 12 bases between them. CDR3 length: 14 amino acids. Per germline, CDR1 KGHSH and CDR2 LQKENI. The CDR3, as DNA: TGTGCCAGCTCACCGCAATTAGGGGGCAATGAGCAGTTCTTC. Its translation is CASSPQLGGNEQFF.

V and J are TRBV10-2 and TRBJ1-2; weak D call: TRBD1 (5 bases). There are 13 residues in the CDR3. V dropped 6 bases and J dropped 1 base, with 9 bases sitting between them. CDR1 and CDR2 from the germline V gene are WSHSY and SAAADI. The CDR3 is CASREQDNYGYTF. In DNA, the CDR3 is TGCGCCAGCAGAGAACAGGATAACTATGGCTACACCTTC.

This clonotype has just a few counts. The rearrangement links TRBV6-2 or TRBV6-3 to TRBJ2-6, with D unclear. V shed 7 bases and J shed 4 bases, with 14 bases lying between them. This CDR3 has 15 amino acids. The germline V gene encodes CDR1 MNHEY and CDR2 SVGEGT. The CDR3 bases are TGTGCCAGCACCCTCTTTAGCACCGGGGCCAACGTCCTGACTTTC. Encoded protein: CASTLFSTGANVLTF.

This clonotype was counted only a few times. The rearrangement uses TRBV9 and TRBJ2-7; D not resolved. V was pared by 0 bases and J by 6 bases, with 10 bases between. Germline CDR1 and CDR2: SGDLS and YYNGEE. The CDR3 is made up of 13 amino acids. The CDR3: CASSVGQVTEQYF. CDR3 sequence (DNA): TGTGCCAGCAGCGTAGGGCAGGTCACCGAGCAGTACTTC.

This clonotype was picked up a small number of times. The rearrangement links TRBV7-3 to TRBJ2-1; 9 nucleotides line up with TRBD1. Germline values: CDR1 SGHTA, CDR2 FQGTGA. With 0 bases clipped from V and 8 bases from J, the junction kept 2 bases outside the gene matches. This CDR3 contains 14 residues. CDR3 sequence (DNA): TGTGCCAGCAGCTTAACTACAGGGGGCCATGAGCAGTTCTTC. It yields the protein CASSLTTGGHEQFF. The full variable domain, rest sourced from reference TRBV7-3 and TRBJ2-1, is GAGVSQTPSNKVTEKGKYVELRCDPISGHTALYWYRQSLGQGPEFLIYFQGTGAADDSGLPNDRFFAVRPEGSVSTLKIQRTERGDSAVYLCASSLTTGGHEQFFGPGTRLTVL.

This clonotype was recorded at least ten times. The chain joins TRBV10-3 to TRBJ2-7; tentative D call: TRBD2 (5 bases). This CDR3 is built from 13 residues. V lost 3 bases and J 6 bases, leaving 12 bases between the germline ends. CDR1 and CDR2 (germline): ENHRY, SYGVKD. In nucleotides, the CDR3 is TGTGCCATCAGTGAAGAGGGTGTATCCGAGCAGTACTTC. It codes for CAISEEGVSEQYF.

The chain recombines TRBV12-3 or TRBV12-4 with TRBJ1-2, with 7 bases fitting TRBD1. V gave up 0 bases and J gave up 8 bases; unmatched junction bases: 6. CDR3 length: 14 amino acids. This chain's CDR3 is CASSLAFTGEGYTF. The CDR3 DNA follows: TGTGCCAGCAGTTTAGCGTTTACAGGGGAAGGCTACACCTTC.

In DNA, the CDR3 is TGTGCCAGCTCACCACGACCTAACACAGATACGCAGTATTTT. This encodes CASSPRPNTDTQYF. V gene TRBV18 combines with J gene TRBJ2-3, with D hard to call. V dropped 1 base and J dropped 2 bases, with 7 bases sitting between them. Germline V CDR1 and CDR2: KGHSH, LQKENI. This CDR3 region has 14 residues.

This clonotype occurred a few times. The V gene is TRBV5-1, the J gene TRBJ1-4; 8 bases line up with TRBD1. The germline V gene encodes CDR1 SGHRS and CDR2 YFSETQ. CDR3 length: 14 residues. The ends lost 1 base at V and 8 bases at J; junction bases unmatched: 4. CDR3 sequence reads: CASSLWTGKEKLFF. The CDR3 bases are TGCGCCAGCAGCTTGTGGACAGGGAAGGAAAAACTGTTTTTT.

The V call is TRBV30, the J call TRBJ1-1; D may be TRBD1 (6 bases). The V end was cut by 4 bases, the J end by 5 bases, with 8 bases between. Looked up from germline, CDR1 is GTSNPN and CDR2 is SVGIG (reference sequence). There are 11 residues in the CDR3. The chain's CDR3 is CAWKRGTEAFF. CDR3 sequence (DNA): TGTGCCTGGAAGAGGGGGACTGAAGCTTTCTTT.

This clonotype was seen more than once but under ten times. V is TRBV5-1 and J is TRBJ2-7, with TRBD1 matching over 10 bases. Germline trimming cut 7 bases from V and 1 base from J; bases unmatched to any gene: 5. The CDR3 totals 14 residues. Germline values: CDR1 SGHRS, CDR2 YFSETQ. The CDR3 DNA is TGCGCCAGCTGGGACAGGGGAAGATCCTACGAGCAGTACTTC. The encoded protein is CASWDRGRSYEQYF.

This chain connects TRBV6-6 to TRBJ2-1, with D uncertain. V lost 0 bases, J lost 8 bases, and 5 bases lay in between. The CDR3 totals 12 residues. Germline lookup yields CDR1 MNHNY and CDR2 SVGAGI (reference sequence). The CDR3 DNA sequence: TGTGCCAGCAGTTACTCGACGGATGAGCAGTTCTTC. Protein product: CASSYSTDEQFF.

This clonotype has a handful of counts. For the CDR3, the DNA is TGTGCCAGCAGCTCCGGGACAACGGGCACTGAAGCTTTCTTT. Translated: CASSSGTTGTEAFF. The chain is built from TRBV7-9 and TRBJ1-1; D perhaps matches TRBD1 (6 bases). This CDR3 has 14 residues. Trimming removed 4 bases from V and 4 bases from J, with 13 bases in between. Germline CDR1 reads SEHNR; CDR2 reads FQNEAQ (reference sequence).